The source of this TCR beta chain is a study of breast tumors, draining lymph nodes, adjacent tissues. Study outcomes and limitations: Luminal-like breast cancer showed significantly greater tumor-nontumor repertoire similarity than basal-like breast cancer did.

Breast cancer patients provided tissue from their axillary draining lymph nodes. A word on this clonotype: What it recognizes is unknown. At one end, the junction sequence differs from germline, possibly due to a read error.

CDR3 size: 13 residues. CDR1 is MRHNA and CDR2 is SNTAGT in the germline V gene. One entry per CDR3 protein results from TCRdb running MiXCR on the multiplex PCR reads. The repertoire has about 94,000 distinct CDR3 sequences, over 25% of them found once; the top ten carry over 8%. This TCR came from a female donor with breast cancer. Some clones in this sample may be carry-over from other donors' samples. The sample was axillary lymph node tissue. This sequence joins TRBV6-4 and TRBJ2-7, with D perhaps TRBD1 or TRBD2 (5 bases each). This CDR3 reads CASGHRTHYGQYF. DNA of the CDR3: TGTGCCAGCGGACACCGGACTCACTACGGGCAGTACTTC.